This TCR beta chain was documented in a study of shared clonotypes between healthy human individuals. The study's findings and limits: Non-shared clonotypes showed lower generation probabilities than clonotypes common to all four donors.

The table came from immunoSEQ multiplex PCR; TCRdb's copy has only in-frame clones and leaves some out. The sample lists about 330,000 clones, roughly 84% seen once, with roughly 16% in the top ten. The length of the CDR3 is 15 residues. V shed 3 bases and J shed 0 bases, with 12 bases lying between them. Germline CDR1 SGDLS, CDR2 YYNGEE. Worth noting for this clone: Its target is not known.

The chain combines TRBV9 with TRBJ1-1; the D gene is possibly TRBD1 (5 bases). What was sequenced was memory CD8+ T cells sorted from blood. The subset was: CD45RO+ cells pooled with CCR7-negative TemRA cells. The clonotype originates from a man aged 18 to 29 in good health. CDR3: CASSEMDTLNTEAFF. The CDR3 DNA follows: TGTGCCAGCAGCGAGATGGACACCCTGAACACTGAAGCTTTCTTT.